One and the same sample provided the 15 T cell receptor beta chains below, sequenced in a study of vaccination effects on CD4 cells after COVID-19. Which antigens these TCRs recognize remains unknown. The protocol was immunoSEQ multiplex PCR, while the TCRdb copy is restricted to in-frame clones and leaves out a portion. The sample shows about 38,000 clones, 82% of them seen only once. Having been cultured for about 10 days, the cells underwent CD4+ T cell isolation. The material sequenced was CD4+ T cells from PBMCs cultured without peptide, taken before COVID-19 vaccination. The origin of the receptors is a human donor who received a COVID-19 vaccine.

For the CDR3, the DNA is TGTGCCTGGAGTGGGACAGTTAATAATTCACCCCTCCACTTT. This translates into CAWSGTVNNSPLHF. The chain has TRBV30 and TRBJ1-6; possibly TRBD1 for D (6 bases). The germline V and J ends were trimmed by 1 base and 5 bases, with 9 bases remaining between them. Germline CDR1 GTSNPN, CDR2 SVGIG (reference sequence). The length of the CDR3 is 14 residues.

The CDR3 protein is CAWSDNSNQPQHF. The CDR3 coding sequence is TGTGCCTGGAGTGACAATAGCAATCAGCCCCAGCATTTT. The chain couples TRBV30 to TRBJ1-5; no clear D gene. CDR1 and CDR2 (germline): GTSNPN, SVGIG (reference sequence). Trimming pared 1 base from V and 0 bases from J, leaving 4 bases between. The CDR3 sequence is 13 residues long.

This chain links TRBV5-6 with TRBJ1-5; D gene unclear. Germline V CDR1 and CDR2: SGHDT, YYEEEE. The CDR3 covers 15 residues. The V end lost 3 bases, the J end lost 0 bases, and 10 bases lay between the germline ends. CDR3 amino acids: CASSSLGDSNQPQHF. The CDR3 nucleotides read TGTGCCAGCAGCTCCTTGGGAGATAGCAATCAGCCCCAGCATTTT.

The chain joins TRBV5-1 to TRBJ2-2, with D uncertain. Trimming took 3 bases from V and 4 from J, leaving 19 bases between them. Germline V gene lookup returns CDR1 SGHRS and CDR2 YFSETQ. There are 17 residues in the CDR3. This CDR3 is CASSSIVRAAVTGELFF. The DNA for the CDR3 is TGCGCCAGCAGCTCCATAGTACGGGCCGCCGTCACCGGGGAGCTGTTTTTT.

The chain combines TRBV5-4 with TRBJ2-3, with 8 bases fitting TRBD1. J gave up 4 bases and V 4 bases, and 5 bases lay outside the gene matches. Germline values: CDR1 SGHNT, CDR2 YYREEE (reference sequence). The CDR3 is 14 amino acids. The CDR3 protein is CASSARQGPDTQYF. The CDR3 nucleotides read TGTGCCAGCAGCGCCAGACAGGGGCCAGATACGCAGTATTTT.

The chain combines TRBV25-1 with TRBJ2-5, with TRBD1 matching 10 bases. CDR3 length equals 16 residues. V lost 1 base to trimming and J lost 5 bases; unmatched junction nucleotides: 7. Germline CDR1 MGHDK, CDR2 SYGVNS. DNA for the CDR3: TGTGCCAGCAGTGAATTTGGGACAGGGGAAGGGGAGACCCAGTACTTC. Translated: CASSEFGTGEGETQYF.

V gene TRBV9 combines with J gene TRBJ1-1; D is ambiguous. Germline CDR1 and CDR2: SGDLS and YYNGEE. The CDR3 is 15 amino acids. The V and J ends lost 7 bases and 0 bases respectively, with 16 bases between them. The CDR3 reads CASRLGKKMNTEAFF. CDR3 DNA: TGTGCCAGCCGCCTCGGGAAAAAGATGAACACTGAAGCTTTCTTT.

The chain has TRBV30 and TRBJ2-5; D may be TRBD1 or TRBD2 (5 bases each). Germline V gives CDR1 GTSNPN, CDR2 SVGIG (reference sequence). V lost 2 bases, J lost 5 bases, and 15 bases lay in between. This CDR3 is built from 14 residues. In nucleotides, the CDR3 is TGTGCCTGGAGTCAGCTTCAGGGACGGGAGACCCAGTACTTC. Amino acid sequence: CAWSQLQGRETQYF.

The chain couples TRBV19 to TRBJ1-2; D may be TRBD1 (6 bases). Germline CDR1 is LNHDA and CDR2 is SQIVND (reference sequence). This CDR3 has 12 residues. The ends were cut back, 5 bases at V and 4 bases at J, with 8 bases in the middle. The CDR3 nucleotides are TGTGCCAGTAGTTTCAGGGGCTATGGCTACACCTTC. Protein product: CASSFRGYGYTF.

The V call is TRBV25-1, the J call TRBJ1-6, with D maybe TRBD1 (5 bases). Germline V gene data show CDR1 as MGHDK and CDR2 as SYGVNS. Trimming removed 7 bases from V and 9 bases from J, with 13 bases in between. The CDR3 covers 13 residues. CDR3 in DNA: TGTGCCAGCACAAGGGGCCCGCGTTCACCCCTCCACTTT. Its protein product is CASTRGPRSPLHF.

The V and J genes are TRBV5-4 and TRBJ2-5, with TRBD1 matching 7 bases. V gave up 4 bases and J gave up 1 base; unmatched junction bases: 4. CDR1 and CDR2 from the germline V gene are SGHNT and YYREEE (reference sequence). The CDR3 is 14 residues long. CDR3 bases: TGTGCCAGCAGCCCGGGACAGCTCCAAGAGACCCAGTACTTC. It codes for CASSPGQLQETQYF.

The V gene is TRBV3-1 (or the pseudogene TRBV3-2), the J gene TRBJ1-6; 10 bases align to TRBD1. Trimming removed 5 bases from V and 9 bases from J; junction bases left unmatched: 4. This CDR3 region has 14 residues. Germline-derived CDR1 and CDR2 are LGHDT and YNNKEL (reference sequence). The CDR3 reads CASSLGQGSSPLHF. DNA of the CDR3: TGTGCCAGCAGCTTGGGACAGGGGAGTTCACCCCTCCACTTT.

For the CDR3, the DNA is TGTGCCAGCAGTTACGAAACGGGGGGCCGTGGCGAGCAGTACGTC. It codes for CASSYETGGRGEQYV. The chain is built from TRBV6-6 and TRBJ2-7; tentatively, D is TRBD2 (7 bases). Germline V gene data show CDR1 as MNHNY and CDR2 as SVGAGI (reference sequence). The CDR3 has 15 amino acids. The V and J ends lost 2 bases and 6 bases respectively, with 17 bases between them.

The chain joins TRBV19 to TRBJ2-3; the D gene is possibly TRBD2 (6 bases). CDR1 and CDR2 (germline): LNHDA, SQIVND (reference sequence). CDR3 length: 15 residues. V was trimmed by 3 bases and J by 3 bases, leaving 13 bases between them. CDR3 protein: CASSIGGSSTDTQYF. CDR3 nucleotide sequence: TGTGCCAGTAGTATTGGGGGGAGTAGTACAGATACGCAGTATTTT.

V and J are TRBV7-2 and TRBJ2-7; no definite D call. Trimming cost V 1 base and J 0 bases, with 10 bases left between them. Per germline, CDR1 SGHTA and CDR2 FQGNSA. CDR3 length: 15 amino acids. The chain's CDR3 is CASSLVGISSYEQYV. The DNA for the CDR3 is TGTGCCAGCAGCTTAGTCGGTATTAGCTCCTACGAGCAGTACGTC.